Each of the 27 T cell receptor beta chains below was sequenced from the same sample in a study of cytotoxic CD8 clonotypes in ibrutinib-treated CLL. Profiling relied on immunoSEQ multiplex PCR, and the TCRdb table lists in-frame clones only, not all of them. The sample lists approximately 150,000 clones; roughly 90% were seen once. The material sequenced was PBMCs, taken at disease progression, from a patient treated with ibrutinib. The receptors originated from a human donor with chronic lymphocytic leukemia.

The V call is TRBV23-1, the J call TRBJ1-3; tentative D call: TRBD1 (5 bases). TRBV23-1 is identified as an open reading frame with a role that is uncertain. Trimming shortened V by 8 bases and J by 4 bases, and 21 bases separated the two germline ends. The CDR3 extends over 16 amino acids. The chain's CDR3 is CASPRTEGRWGNTIYF. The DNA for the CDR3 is TGCGCCAGCCCCCGCACCGAGGGGCGATGGGGAAACACCATATATTTT.

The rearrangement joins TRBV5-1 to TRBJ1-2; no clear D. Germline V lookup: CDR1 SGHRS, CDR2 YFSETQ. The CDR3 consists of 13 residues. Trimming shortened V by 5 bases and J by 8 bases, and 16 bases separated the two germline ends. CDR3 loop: CASSSGDLGGYTF. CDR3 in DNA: TGCGCCAGCAGTTCGGGCGATCTAGGAGGCTACACCTTC. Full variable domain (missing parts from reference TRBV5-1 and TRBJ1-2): KAGVTQTPRYLIKTRGQQVTLSCSPISGHRSVSWYQQTPGQGLQFLFEYFSETQRNKGNFPGRFSGRQFSNSRSEMNVSTLELGDSALYLCASSSGDLGGYTFGSGTRLTVV.

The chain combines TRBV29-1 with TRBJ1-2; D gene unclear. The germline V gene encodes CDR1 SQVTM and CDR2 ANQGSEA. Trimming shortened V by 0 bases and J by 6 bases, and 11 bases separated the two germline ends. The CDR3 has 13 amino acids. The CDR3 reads CSVEDLSSDGYTF. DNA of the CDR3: TGCAGCGTTGAAGATCTTAGTAGTGATGGCTACACCTTC.

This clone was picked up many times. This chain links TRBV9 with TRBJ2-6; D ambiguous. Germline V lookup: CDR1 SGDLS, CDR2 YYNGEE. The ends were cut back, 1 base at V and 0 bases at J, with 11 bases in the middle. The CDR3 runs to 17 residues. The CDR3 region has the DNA TGTGCCAGCAGCGTAATCGCCGTGGGCTCTGGGGCCAACGTCCTGACTTTC. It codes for CASSVIAVGSGANVLTF.

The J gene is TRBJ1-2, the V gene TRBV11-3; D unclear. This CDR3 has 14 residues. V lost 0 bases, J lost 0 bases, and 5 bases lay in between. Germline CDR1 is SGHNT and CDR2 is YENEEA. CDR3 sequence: CASSLEPTNYGYTF. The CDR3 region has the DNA TGTGCCAGCAGCTTAGAACCGACTAACTATGGCTACACCTTC.

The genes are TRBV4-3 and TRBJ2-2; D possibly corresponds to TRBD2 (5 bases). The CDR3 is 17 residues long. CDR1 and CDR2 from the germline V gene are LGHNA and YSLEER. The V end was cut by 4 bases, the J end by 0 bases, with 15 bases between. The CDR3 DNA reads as TGCGCCAGCAGCCGCCTAGCAAGCGGCACGAACACCGGGGAGCTGTTTTTT. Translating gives CASSRLASGTNTGELFF.

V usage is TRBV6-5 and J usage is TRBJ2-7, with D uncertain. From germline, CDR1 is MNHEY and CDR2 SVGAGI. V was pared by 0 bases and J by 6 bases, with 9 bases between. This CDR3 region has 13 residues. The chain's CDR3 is CASSYSTSREQYF. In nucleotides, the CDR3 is TGTGCCAGCAGTTACTCCACTTCCCGCGAGCAGTACTTC.

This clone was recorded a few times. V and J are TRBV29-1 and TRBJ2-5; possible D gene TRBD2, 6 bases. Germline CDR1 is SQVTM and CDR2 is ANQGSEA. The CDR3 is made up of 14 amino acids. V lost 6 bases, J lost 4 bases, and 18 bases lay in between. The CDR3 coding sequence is TGCAGCGTGGCCCCCCAGGGAGGAGGAGAGACCCAGTACTTC. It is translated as CSVAPQGGGETQYF.

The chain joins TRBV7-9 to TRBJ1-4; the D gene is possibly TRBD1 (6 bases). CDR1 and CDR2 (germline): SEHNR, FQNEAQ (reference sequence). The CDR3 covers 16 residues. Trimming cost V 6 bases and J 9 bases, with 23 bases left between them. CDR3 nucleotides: TGTGCCAGCAGTTCGTATCAGGGGAGGACGTTGCAAAAACTGTTTTTT. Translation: CASSSYQGRTLQKLFF.

CDR3 residues: CASMGSSVSGEQYF. The CDR3 DNA is TGTGCCAGTATGGGGTCTAGCGTATCGGGGGAGCAGTACTTC. The chain is built from TRBV19 and TRBJ2-7, with D tentatively TRBD2 (6 bases). Trimming removed 7 bases from V and 7 bases from J, with 20 bases in between. The V gene's germline CDR1 is LNHDA and CDR2 SQIVND (reference sequence). The CDR3 has 14 amino acids.

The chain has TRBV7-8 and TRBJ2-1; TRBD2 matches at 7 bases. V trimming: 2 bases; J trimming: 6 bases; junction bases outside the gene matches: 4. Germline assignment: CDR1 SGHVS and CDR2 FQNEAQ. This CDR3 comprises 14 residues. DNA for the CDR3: TGTGCCAGCAGCTTATCAGCGGGGCTCAATGAGCAGTTCTTC. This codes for CASSLSAGLNEQFF.

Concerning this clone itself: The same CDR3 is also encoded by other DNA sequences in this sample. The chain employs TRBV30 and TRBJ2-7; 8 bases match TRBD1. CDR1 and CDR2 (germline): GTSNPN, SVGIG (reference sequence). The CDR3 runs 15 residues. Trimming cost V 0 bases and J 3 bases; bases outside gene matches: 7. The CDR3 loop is CAWSVRGTGFYEQYF. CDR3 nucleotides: TGTGCCTGGAGTGTACGCGGGACAGGTTTCTACGAGCAGTACTTC.

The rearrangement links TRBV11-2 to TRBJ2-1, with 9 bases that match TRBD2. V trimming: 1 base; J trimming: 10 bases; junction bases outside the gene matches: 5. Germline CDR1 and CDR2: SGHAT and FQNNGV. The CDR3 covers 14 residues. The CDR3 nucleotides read TGTGCCAGCAGCTTAGGTCTAGCGGGAAGGGAGCAGTTCTTC. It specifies CASSLGLAGREQFF.

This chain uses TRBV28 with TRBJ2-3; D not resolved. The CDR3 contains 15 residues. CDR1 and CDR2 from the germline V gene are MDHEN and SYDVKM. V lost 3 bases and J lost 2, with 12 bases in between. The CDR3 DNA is TGTGCCAGCAGTTTGACAAATGCGGACACAGATACGCAGTATTTT. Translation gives CASSLTNADTDTQYF.

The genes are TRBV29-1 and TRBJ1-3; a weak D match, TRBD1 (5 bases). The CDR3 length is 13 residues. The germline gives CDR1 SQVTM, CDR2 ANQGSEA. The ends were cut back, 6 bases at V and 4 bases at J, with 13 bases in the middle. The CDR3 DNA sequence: TGCAGCGTGGGGAGGGACGGGGGAAACACCATATATTTT. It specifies CSVGRDGGNTIYF.

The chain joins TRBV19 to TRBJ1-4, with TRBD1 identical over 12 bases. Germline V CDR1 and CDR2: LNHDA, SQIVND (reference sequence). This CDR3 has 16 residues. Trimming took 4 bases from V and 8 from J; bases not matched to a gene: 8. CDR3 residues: CASSTPGTGGEEKLFF. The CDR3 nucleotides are TGTGCCAGTAGTACCCCCGGGACAGGGGGCGAGGAAAAACTGTTTTTT.

CDR3 nucleotide sequence: TGTGCCAGCAGCTTGGGGGGTTCCCCCGGGGAAAAACTGTTTTTT. Residues: CASSLGGSPGEKLFF. This sequence joins TRBV5-8 and TRBJ1-4; D unclear. Germline V gives CDR1 SGHTS, CDR2 YDEGEE. The CDR3 length is 15 residues. V gave up 0 bases and J gave up 8 bases, with 14 bases separating them.

CDR3 residues: CASSPVWTDTQYF. The CDR3 nucleotides are TGTGCCAGCAGCCCTGTATGGACAGATACGCAGTATTTT. The chain carries TRBV5-6 and TRBJ2-3, with unresolved D. V was clipped by 4 bases and J by 3 bases, with 9 bases between them. Per the germline V gene, CDR1 is SGHDT and CDR2 is YYEEEE. The length of the CDR3 is 13 residues.

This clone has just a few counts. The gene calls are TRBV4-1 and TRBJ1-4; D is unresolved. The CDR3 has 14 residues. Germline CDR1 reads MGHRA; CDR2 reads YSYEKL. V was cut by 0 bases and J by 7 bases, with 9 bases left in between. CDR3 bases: TGCGCCAGCAGCCAAGACTTGGCGGGTGAAAAACTGTTTTTT. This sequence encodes CASSQDLAGEKLFF.

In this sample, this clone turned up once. Here the CDR3 DNA reads TGTGCCATCAGTGTCGCGGGAGCCTCCTACGAGCAGTACTTC. It specifies CAISVAGASYEQYF. V usage is TRBV10-3 and J usage is TRBJ2-7; the match to TRBD2 covers 7 bases. The junction had 3 bases not matched to a gene; V was cut back by 4 bases and J by 0 bases. The germline CDR1 and CDR2 sequences are ENHRY and SYGVKD. This CDR3 spans 14 amino acids.

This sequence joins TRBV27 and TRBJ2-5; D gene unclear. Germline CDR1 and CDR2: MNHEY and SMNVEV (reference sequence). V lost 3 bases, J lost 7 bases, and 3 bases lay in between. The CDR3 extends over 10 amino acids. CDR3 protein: CASSFGTQYF. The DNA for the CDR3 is TGTGCCAGCAGTTTTGGGACCCAGTACTTC.

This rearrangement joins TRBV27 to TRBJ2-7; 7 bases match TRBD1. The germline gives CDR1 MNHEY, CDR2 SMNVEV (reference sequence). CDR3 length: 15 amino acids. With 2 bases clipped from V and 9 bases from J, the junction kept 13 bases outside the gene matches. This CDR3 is CASSLGTVGFMGQYF. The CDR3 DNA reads TGTGCCAGCAGTTTAGGGACAGTGGGGTTTATGGGGCAGTACTTC.

CDR3 protein: CASSSEGLALTDTQYF. CDR3 sequence (DNA): TGTGCCAGCAGCTCCGAAGGCCTAGCTCTGACAGATACGCAGTATTTT. The chain recombines TRBV7-9 with TRBJ2-3; possibly TRBD2 for D (5 bases). Deletions cut 4 bases from V and 3 bases from J, with 17 bases between. Germline V gives CDR1 SEHNR, CDR2 FQNEAQ (reference sequence). The CDR3 consists of 16 residues.

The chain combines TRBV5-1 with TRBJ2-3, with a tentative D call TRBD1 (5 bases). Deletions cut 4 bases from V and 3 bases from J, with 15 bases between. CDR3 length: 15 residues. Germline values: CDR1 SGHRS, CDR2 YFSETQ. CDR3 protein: CASSVQGIDTDTQYF. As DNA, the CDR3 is TGCGCCAGCAGCGTCCAGGGTATTGATACAGATACGCAGTATTTT. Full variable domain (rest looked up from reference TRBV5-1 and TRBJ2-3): KAGVTQTPRYLIKTRGQQVTLSCSPISGHRSVSWYQQTPGQGLQFLFEYFSETQRNKGNFPGRFSGRQFSNSRSEMNVSTLELGDSALYLCASSVQGIDTDTQYFGPGTRLTVL.

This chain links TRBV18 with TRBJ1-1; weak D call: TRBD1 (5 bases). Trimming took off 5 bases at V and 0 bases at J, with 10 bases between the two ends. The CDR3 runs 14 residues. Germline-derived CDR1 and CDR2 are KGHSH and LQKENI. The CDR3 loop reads CASSTTALNTEAFF. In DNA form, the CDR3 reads TGTGCCAGCTCAACGACAGCCTTGAACACTGAAGCTTTCTTT.

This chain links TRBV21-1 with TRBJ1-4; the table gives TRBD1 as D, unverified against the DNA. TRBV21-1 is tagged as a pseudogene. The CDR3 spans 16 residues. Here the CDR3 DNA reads TGTGCCAGCAGCAAAAAGTCGGGCCCAGGGGGTGAAAAACTGTTTTTT. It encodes CASSKKSGPGGEKLFF.

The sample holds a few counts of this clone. CDR3 sequence reads: CASSARMGNTEAFF. CDR3 sequence (DNA): TGTGCCAGCAGCGCCCGGATGGGGAACACTGAAGCTTTCTTT. The gene calls are TRBV4-2 and TRBJ1-1; D not certain. The germline V gene has CDR1 LGHNA and CDR2 YNFKEQ. This CDR3 contains 14 residues. V lost 5 bases and J lost 1, with 11 bases in between.